Presented here are 26 T cell receptor beta chains from one specimen sequenced in a study of T cell repertoires in cytomegalovirus infection. One entry per CDR3 protein results from TCRdb running MiXCR on the reads. The data show a few hundred thousand distinct CDR3 sequences, with approximately 40% seen just once and more than 40% held by the top ten. Antigen specificity for these receptors is unknown. The sample consisted of cultured PBMCs, taken from culture after CMV antigen stimulation. The receptors stem from a human donor in good health (CMV status not recorded). Some clones in this sample may be carry-over from other donors' samples.

This clonotype was seen repeatedly, ten times or more. The chain joins TRBV7-2 to TRBJ1-1; unclear D gene. V lost 1 base to trimming and J lost 5 bases, with 5 bases between them. Germline assignment: CDR1 SGHTA and CDR2 FQGNSA. CDR3 length: 12 residues. The CDR3 is CASSLGVTEAFF. Here the CDR3 DNA reads TGTGCCAGCAGCTTAGGCGTGACTGAAGCTTTCTTT. Combining the CDR3 with reference TRBV7-2 and TRBJ1-1 gives the whole variable domain GAGVSQSPSNKVTEKGKDVELRCDPISGHTALYWYRQSLGQGLEFLIYFQGNSAPDKSGLPSDRFSAERTGGSVSTLTIQRTQQEDSAVYLCASSLGVTEAFFGQGTRLTVV.

The CDR3 region has the DNA TGCGCCAGCACTCGACGGGAAGCACTGTTTTTT. Its translation: CASTRREALFF. The chain employs TRBV23-1 and TRBJ1-4; D is unclear. TRBV23-1 is classed as an ORF, of uncertain function. This CDR3 is built from 11 residues. V lost 7 bases and J 13 bases, leaving 13 bases between the germline ends.

The V gene is TRBV7-2, the J gene TRBJ2-5; maybe TRBD1 (6 bases). CDR3 length: 16 amino acids. The V and J ends lost 5 bases and 4 bases respectively, with 20 bases between them. Germline V gene sequence: CDR1 SGHTA, CDR2 FQGNSA. This chain's CDR3 is CASSPPQGTPPETQYF. CDR3 bases: TGTGCCAGCAGCCCCCCCCAGGGGACCCCCCCAGAGACCCAGTACTTC.

In its sample, this clonotype was seen a few times. V gene TRBV10-3 combines with J gene TRBJ1-1; weak D call: TRBD1 (6 bases). CDR3 size: 14 residues. V was trimmed by 2 bases and J by 0 bases, leaving 7 bases between them. The germline V gene encodes CDR1 ENHRY and CDR2 SYGVKD. In DNA, the CDR3 is TGTGCCATCAGTGAGCAGGGGCTGAACACTGAAGCTTTCTTT. It codes for CAISEQGLNTEAFF.

This clonotype was picked up a small number of times. The chain combines TRBV12-3 or TRBV12-4 with TRBJ1-5; weak D call: TRBD1 (5 bases). The CDR3 has 13 residues. V lost 7 bases and J 1 base, leaving 8 bases between the germline ends. The CDR3 coding sequence is TGTGCCAGCATGTGGACAAGCAATCAGCCCCAGCATTTT. Its translation is CASMWTSNQPQHF.

This clonotype was seen more than once but under ten times. The CDR3 loop reads CASSTQGHRAYEQYF. The CDR3 DNA is TGTGCCAGCAGCACCCAGGGCCACCGTGCCTACGAGCAGTACTTC. The chain recombines TRBV11-2 with TRBJ2-7; D possibly corresponds to TRBD1 (5 bases). Deletions cut 5 bases from V and 2 bases from J, with 16 bases between. The CDR3 spans 15 residues. Looked up from germline, CDR1 is SGHAT and CDR2 is FQNNGV.

CDR3 loop: CASSLLGTSSTDTQYF. The CDR3 coding sequence is TGTGCCAGCAGCTTATTAGGAACTTCTAGCACAGATACGCAGTATTTT. The rearrangement uses TRBV5-6 and TRBJ2-3; D ambiguous. V shed 2 bases and J shed 0 bases, with 13 bases lying between them. Germline V gene data show CDR1 as SGHDT and CDR2 as YYEEEE. The CDR3 spans 16 residues.

The chain links TRBV2 to TRBJ1-1; a weak D match, TRBD1 (6 bases). Germline V gene lookup returns CDR1 SNHLY and CDR2 FYNNEI. Trimming removed 10 bases at V and 4 bases at J, with 16 bases between. This CDR3 spans 13 amino acids. CDR3 coding DNA: TGTGCCACCTCTGGGCAGGGGTCCACTGAAGCTTTCTTT. As protein: CATSGQGSTEAFF.

The chain is built from TRBV7-8 and TRBJ2-7, with TRBD2 matching 9 bases. Germline CDR1 and CDR2: SGHVS and FQNEAQ. The V gene end was trimmed by 3 bases and the J gene end by 5 bases; junction bases not matched to a gene: 8. CDR3 length: 15 residues. The CDR3 sequence is CASSFPPSGTDEQYF. The DNA for the CDR3 is TGTGCCAGCAGCTTCCCCCCTAGCGGGACCGACGAGCAGTACTTC.

The rearrangement uses TRBV11-2 and TRBJ2-5, with 9 bases identical to TRBD2. V lost 5 bases, J lost 0 bases, and 7 bases stayed unmatched. This CDR3 contains 16 residues. In germline, CDR1 is SGHAT, CDR2 FQNNGV. The CDR3, as DNA: TGTGCCAGCAGCCCTCCTAGCGGGATGTACCAAGAGACCCAGTACTTC. Its protein is CASSPPSGMYQETQYF.

This clonotype was found a few times. The rearrangement uses TRBV24-1 and TRBJ1-2, with 8 bases matching TRBD1. Germline assignment: CDR1 KGHDR and CDR2 SFDVKD. V gave up 2 bases and J gave up 4 bases; unmatched junction bases: 5. The CDR3 sequence is 15 residues long. The CDR3 loop is CATSDWNRGSYGYTF. The CDR3 coding sequence is TGTGCCACCAGTGATTGGAACAGGGGGAGCTATGGCTACACCTTC.

This clonotype has at least ten counts. The rearrangement links TRBV7-2 to TRBJ2-3, with unresolved D. The CDR3 length is 15 residues. Germline V gene sequence: CDR1 SGHTA, CDR2 FQGNSA. V was shortened by 0 bases and J by 0 bases, with 7 bases between the two germline ends. In DNA form, the CDR3 reads TGTGCCAGCAGCTTAGCCCCTGAGAGCACAGATACGCAGTATTTT. Translated, it gives CASSLAPESTDTQYF.

This chain connects TRBV7-6 to TRBJ2-4, with D unresolved. The CDR3 runs 16 residues. CDR1 and CDR2 from the germline V gene are SGHVS and FNYEAQ. Trimming stripped 5 bases from V and 0 bases from J, with 14 bases between. DNA of the CDR3: TGTGCCAGCAGCCCCGAAGGCATCCTAGCCAAAAACATTCAGTACTTC. This encodes CASSPEGILAKNIQYF.

The chain carries TRBV5-1 and TRBJ2-7; TRBD2 agrees at 14 bases. This CDR3 contains 20 residues. The junction had 11 bases not matched to a gene; V was cut back by 0 bases and J by 0 bases. The germline V gene has CDR1 SGHRS and CDR2 YFSETQ. CDR3 sequence: CASSLVVGTSGGTSSYEQYF. The DNA of the CDR3 is TGCGCCAGCAGCTTGGTGGTGGGGACTAGCGGGGGAACAAGCTCCTACGAGCAGTACTTC.

This clonotype was observed many times. CDR3 sequence: CASSLAGRSNQPQHF. Here the CDR3 DNA reads TGTGCCAGCAGCTTAGCGGGACGAAGCAATCAGCCCCAGCATTTT. This chain joins TRBV7-2 and TRBJ1-5, with D maybe TRBD1 (5 bases). V shed 0 bases and J shed 1 base, with 7 bases lying between them. From germline, CDR1 is SGHTA and CDR2 FQGNSA. The CDR3 is made up of 15 amino acids.

The rearrangement uses TRBV6-6 and TRBJ2-7; 7 positions match TRBD2. CDR3 size: 16 residues. Trimming removed 2 bases from V and 3 bases from J; junction bases left unmatched: 10. Germline V lookup: CDR1 MNHNY, CDR2 SVGAGI (reference sequence). This CDR3 is CASSYQGASGYYEQYF. CDR3 bases: TGTGCCAGCAGTTACCAGGGCGCTAGCGGCTACTACGAGCAGTACTTC.

The gene calls are TRBV6-1 and TRBJ2-2; a weak D match, TRBD1 (7 bases). The germline V gene encodes CDR1 MNHNS and CDR2 SASEGT. CDR3 length equals 15 residues. V lost 9 bases and J 0 bases, leaving 14 bases between the germline ends. CDR3: CASQGGPANTGELFF. Written as DNA, the CDR3 is TGTGCCAGTCAGGGGGGCCCCGCGAACACCGGGGAGCTGTTTTTT.

The genes are TRBV7-2 and TRBJ2-7, with D maybe TRBD2 (5 bases). The CDR3 consists of 16 residues. Germline CDR1 and CDR2: SGHTA and FQGNSA. V was pared by 2 bases and J by 5 bases, with 19 bases between. The CDR3 bases are TGTGCCAGCAGCTTATATCGGCGGGTGGGGAGCCACGAGCAGTACTTC. It is translated as CASSLYRRVGSHEQYF.

J is TRBJ2-7 and V is TRBV7-2; D not resolved. This CDR3 has 12 residues. The V and J ends lost 3 bases and 6 bases respectively, with 9 bases between them. Germline CDR1 and CDR2: SGHTA and FQGNSA. CDR3 nucleotide sequence: TGTGCCAGCAGCTTGCAGGTCTCCGAGCAGTACTTC. Translation: CASSLQVSEQYF. The full variable domain, with the rest looked up from reference TRBV7-2 and TRBJ2-7, is GAGVSQSPSNKVTEKGKDVELRCDPISGHTALYWYRQSLGQGLEFLIYFQGNSAPDKSGLPSDRFSAERTGGSVSTLTIQRTQQEDSAVYLCASSLQVSEQYFGPGTRLTVT.

The chain joins TRBV5-6 to TRBJ2-3, with D uncertain. V was clipped by 0 bases and J by 4 bases, with 9 bases between them. CDR1 is SGHDT and CDR2 is YYEEEE in the germline V gene. This CDR3 spans 14 amino acids. The CDR3: CASSLEPLADTQYF. The CDR3 DNA follows: TGTGCCAGCAGCTTGGAACCCTTGGCAGATACGCAGTATTTT.

This clonotype has more than one count but fewer than ten. The chain is built from TRBV7-2 and TRBJ2-5; tentative D call: TRBD2 (6 bases). Germline values: CDR1 SGHTA, CDR2 FQGNSA. V was trimmed by 2 bases and J by 5 bases, leaving 15 bases between them. This CDR3 comprises 15 residues. CDR3 nucleotide sequence: TGTGCCAGCAGCTTACCCTTCGGGAGTGGGGAGACCCAGTACTTC. It yields the protein CASSLPFGSGETQYF.

The genes are TRBV7-2 and TRBJ1-2, with a weak D call TRBD1 (5 bases). Germline CDR1 reads SGHTA; CDR2 reads FQGNSA. CDR3 length: 15 residues. With 2 bases removed from V and 0 bases from J, the gap between germline ends came to 10 bases. CDR3 DNA: TGTGCCAGCAGCTTAACCGGGACTTCTAACTATGGCTACACCTTC. As protein: CASSLTGTSNYGYTF.

The chain recombines TRBV12-3 or TRBV12-4 with TRBJ2-1, with unresolved D. CDR3 length equals 12 residues. V was shortened by 6 bases and J by 7 bases, with 10 bases between the two germline ends. CDR3 in amino acids: CASSQEANEQFF. CDR3 nucleotide sequence: TGTGCCAGCAGCCAAGAAGCAAATGAGCAGTTCTTC.

The chain recombines TRBV6-2 or TRBV6-3 with TRBJ2-1, with D unclear. This CDR3 contains 13 residues. The germline V and J ends were trimmed by 6 bases and 10 bases, with 16 bases remaining between them. CDR1 MNHEY and CDR2 SVGEGT come from the germline V gene. The CDR3 DNA sequence: TGTGCCAGCAGCCTCGGGCCTATTGGGGAGCAGTTCTTC. This sequence encodes CASSLGPIGEQFF.

This chain links TRBV6-6 with TRBJ2-5, with 10 bases identical to TRBD2. The CDR3 sequence is 16 residues long. V shed 8 bases, J shed 2 bases, and the junction held 11 bases outside the gene matches. Germline loops: CDR1 MNHNY, CDR2 SVGAGI (reference sequence). The CDR3 sequence: CASESGGATDQETQYF. The CDR3 region has the DNA TGTGCCAGCGAAAGCGGGGGGGCGACGGATCAAGAGACCCAGTACTTC.

The V gene is TRBV12-3 or TRBV12-4, the J gene TRBJ1-2; 7 nucleotides align to TRBD1. The V segment lost 1 base and the J segment 8 bases; nucleotides outside the gene matches: 7. The CDR3 consists of 14 residues. CDR3 coding DNA: TGTGCCAGCAGTTTAGGTACAGGGGCACGAGGCTACACCTTC. It codes for CASSLGTGARGYTF.